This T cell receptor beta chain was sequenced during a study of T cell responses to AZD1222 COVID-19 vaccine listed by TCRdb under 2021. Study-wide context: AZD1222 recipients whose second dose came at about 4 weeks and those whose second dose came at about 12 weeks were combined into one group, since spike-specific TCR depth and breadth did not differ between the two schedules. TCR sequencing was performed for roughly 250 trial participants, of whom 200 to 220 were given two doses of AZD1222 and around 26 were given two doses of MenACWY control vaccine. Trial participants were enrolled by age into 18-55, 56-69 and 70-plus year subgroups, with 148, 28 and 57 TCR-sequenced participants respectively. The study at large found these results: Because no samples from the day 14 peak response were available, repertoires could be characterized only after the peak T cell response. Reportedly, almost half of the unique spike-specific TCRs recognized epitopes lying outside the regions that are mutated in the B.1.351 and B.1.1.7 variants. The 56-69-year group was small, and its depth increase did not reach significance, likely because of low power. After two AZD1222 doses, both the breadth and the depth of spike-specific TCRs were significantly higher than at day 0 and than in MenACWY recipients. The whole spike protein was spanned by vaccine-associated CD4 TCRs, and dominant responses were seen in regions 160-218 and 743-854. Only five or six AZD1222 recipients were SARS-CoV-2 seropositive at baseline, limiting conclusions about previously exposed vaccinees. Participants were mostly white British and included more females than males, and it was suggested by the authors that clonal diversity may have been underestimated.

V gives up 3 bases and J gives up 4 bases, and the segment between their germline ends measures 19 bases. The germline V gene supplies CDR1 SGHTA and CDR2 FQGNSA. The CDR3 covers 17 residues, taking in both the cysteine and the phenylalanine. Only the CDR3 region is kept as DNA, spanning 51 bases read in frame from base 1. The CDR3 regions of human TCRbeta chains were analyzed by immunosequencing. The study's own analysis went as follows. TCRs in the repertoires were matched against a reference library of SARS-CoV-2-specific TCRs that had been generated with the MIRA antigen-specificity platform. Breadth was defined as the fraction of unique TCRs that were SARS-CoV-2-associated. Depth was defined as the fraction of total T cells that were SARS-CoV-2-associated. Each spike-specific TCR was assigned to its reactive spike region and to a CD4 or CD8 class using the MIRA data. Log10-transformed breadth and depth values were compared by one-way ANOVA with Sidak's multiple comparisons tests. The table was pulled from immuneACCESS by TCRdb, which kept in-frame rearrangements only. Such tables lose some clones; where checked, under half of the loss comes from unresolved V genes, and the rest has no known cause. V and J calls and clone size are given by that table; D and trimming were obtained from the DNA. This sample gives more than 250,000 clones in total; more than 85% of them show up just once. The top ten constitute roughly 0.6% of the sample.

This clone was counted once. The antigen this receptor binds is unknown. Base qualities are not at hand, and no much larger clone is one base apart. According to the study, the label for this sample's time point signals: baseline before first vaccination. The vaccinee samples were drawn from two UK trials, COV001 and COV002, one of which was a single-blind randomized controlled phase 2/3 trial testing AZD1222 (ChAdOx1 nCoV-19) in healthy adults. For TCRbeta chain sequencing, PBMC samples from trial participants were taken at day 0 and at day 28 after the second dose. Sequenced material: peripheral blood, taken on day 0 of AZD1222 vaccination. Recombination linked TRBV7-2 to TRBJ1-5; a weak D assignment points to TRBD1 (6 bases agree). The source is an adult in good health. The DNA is TGTGCCAGCAGCTTCTACAGGGATTTTAGCGGGAATCAGCCCCAGCATTTT. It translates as CASSFYRDFSGNQPQHF. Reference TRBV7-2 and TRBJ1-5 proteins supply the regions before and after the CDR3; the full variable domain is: GAGVSQSPSNKVTEKGKDVELRCDPISGHTALYWYRQSLGQGLEFLIYFQGNSAPDKSGLPSDRFSAERTGGSVSTLTIQRTQQEDSAVYLCASSFYRDFSGNQPQHFGDGTRLSIL.